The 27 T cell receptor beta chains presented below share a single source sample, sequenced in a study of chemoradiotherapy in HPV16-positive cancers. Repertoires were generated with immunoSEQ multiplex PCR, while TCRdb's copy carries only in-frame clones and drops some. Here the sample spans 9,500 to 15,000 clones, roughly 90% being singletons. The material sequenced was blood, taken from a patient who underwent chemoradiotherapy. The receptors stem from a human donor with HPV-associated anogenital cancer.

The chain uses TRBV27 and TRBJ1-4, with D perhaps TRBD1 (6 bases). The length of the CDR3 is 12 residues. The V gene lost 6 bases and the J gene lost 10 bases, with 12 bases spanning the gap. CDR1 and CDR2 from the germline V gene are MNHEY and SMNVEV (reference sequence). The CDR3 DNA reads TGTGCCAGCAGACAGGGTGTGGGAAAACTGTTTTTT. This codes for CASRQGVGKLFF.

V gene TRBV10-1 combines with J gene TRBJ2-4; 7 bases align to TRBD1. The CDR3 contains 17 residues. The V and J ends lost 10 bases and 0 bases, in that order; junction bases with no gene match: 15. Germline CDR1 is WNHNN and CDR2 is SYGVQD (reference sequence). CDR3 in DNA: TGCGCCATCCTGAGACAGGGAAACGCTCTAGCCAAAAACATTCAGTACTTC. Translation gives CAILRQGNALAKNIQYF.

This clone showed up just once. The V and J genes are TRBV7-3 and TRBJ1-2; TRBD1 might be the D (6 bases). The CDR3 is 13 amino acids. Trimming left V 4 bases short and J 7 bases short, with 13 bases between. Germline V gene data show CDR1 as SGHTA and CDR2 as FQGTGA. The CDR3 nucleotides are TGTGCCAGCAGCTCGTACGACAGGTCTGGCTACACCTTC. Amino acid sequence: CASSSYDRSGYTF.

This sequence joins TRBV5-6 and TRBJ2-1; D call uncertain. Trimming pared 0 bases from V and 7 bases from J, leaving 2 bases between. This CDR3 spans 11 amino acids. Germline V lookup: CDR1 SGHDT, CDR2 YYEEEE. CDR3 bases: TGTGCCAGCAGCTTGGGGAATGAGCAGTTCTTC. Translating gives CASSLGNEQFF.

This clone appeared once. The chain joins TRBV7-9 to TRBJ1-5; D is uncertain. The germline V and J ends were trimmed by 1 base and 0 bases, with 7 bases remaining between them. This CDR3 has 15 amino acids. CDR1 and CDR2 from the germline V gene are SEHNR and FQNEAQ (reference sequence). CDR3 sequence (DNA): TGTGCCAGCAGCTTAGGAGGGAATAGCAATCAGCCCCAGCATTTT. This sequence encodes CASSLGGNSNQPQHF.

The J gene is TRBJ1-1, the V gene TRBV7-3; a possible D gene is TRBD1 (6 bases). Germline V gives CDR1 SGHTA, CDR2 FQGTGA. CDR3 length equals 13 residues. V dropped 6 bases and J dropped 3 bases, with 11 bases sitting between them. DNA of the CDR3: TGTGCCAGCAGTCAGGGGTACGACACTGAAGCTTTCTTT. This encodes CASSQGYDTEAFF.

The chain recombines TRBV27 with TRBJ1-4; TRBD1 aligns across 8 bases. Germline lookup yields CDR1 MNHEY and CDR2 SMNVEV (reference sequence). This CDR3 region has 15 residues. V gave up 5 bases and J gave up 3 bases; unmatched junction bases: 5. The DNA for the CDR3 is TGTGCCAGCAGTGTGCGGGACAGGCCTAATGAAAAACTGTTTTTT. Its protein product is CASSVRDRPNEKLFF.

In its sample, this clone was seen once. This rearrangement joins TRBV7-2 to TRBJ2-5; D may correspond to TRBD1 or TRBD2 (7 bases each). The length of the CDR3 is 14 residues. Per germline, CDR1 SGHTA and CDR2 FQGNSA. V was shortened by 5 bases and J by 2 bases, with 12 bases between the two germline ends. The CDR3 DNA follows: TGTGCCAGCAGCCCAGGGGGGGGGCAAGAGACCCAGTACTTC. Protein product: CASSPGGGQETQYF.

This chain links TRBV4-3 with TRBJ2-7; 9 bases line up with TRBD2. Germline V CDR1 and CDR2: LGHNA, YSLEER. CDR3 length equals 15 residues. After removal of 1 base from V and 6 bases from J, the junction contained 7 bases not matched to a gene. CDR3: CASSQVAGASFEQYF. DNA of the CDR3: TGCGCCAGCAGCCAAGTAGCGGGGGCATCGTTCGAGCAGTACTTC.

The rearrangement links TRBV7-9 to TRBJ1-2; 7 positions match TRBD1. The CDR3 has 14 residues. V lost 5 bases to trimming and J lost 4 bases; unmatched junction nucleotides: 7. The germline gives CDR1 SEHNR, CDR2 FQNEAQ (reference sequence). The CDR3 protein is CASSLWDSLYGYTF. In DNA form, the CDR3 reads TGTGCCAGCAGCCTGTGGGACAGCCTCTATGGCTACACCTTC.

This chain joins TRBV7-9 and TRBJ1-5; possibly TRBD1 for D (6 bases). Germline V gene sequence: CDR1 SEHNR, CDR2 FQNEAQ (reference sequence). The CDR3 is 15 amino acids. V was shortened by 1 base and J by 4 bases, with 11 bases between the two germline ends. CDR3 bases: TGTGCCAGCAGCTTAGGATGGGACACGAATCAGCCCCAGCATTTT. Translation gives CASSLGWDTNQPQHF.

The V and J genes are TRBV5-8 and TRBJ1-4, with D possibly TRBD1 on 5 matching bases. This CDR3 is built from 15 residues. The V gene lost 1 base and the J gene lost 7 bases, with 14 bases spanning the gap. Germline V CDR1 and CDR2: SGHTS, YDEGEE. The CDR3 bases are TGTGCCAGCAGCTTGCGGGGGTTACAGACTGAAAAACTGTTTTTT. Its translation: CASSLRGLQTEKLFF.

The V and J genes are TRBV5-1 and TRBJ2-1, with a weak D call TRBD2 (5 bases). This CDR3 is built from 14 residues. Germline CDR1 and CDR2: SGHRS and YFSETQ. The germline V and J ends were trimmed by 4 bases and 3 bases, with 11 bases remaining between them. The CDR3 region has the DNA TGCGCCAGCAGCGACGCCCGGGGCTACAATGAGCAGTTCTTC. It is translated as CASSDARGYNEQFF.

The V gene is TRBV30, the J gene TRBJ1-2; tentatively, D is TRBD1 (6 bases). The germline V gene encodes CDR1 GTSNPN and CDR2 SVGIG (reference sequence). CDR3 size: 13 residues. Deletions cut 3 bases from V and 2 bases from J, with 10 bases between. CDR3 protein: CAWRWGGNYGYTF. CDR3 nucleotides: TGTGCCTGGAGATGGGGGGGCAACTATGGCTACACCTTC.

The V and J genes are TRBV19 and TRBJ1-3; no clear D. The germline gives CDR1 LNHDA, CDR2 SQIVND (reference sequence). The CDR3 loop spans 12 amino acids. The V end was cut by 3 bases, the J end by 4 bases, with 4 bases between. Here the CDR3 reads CASSMQGNTIYF. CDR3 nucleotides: TGTGCCAGTAGTATGCAGGGAAACACCATATATTTT. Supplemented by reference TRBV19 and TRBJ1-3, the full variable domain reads DGGITQSPKYLFRKEGQNVTLSCEQNLNHDAMYWYRQDPGQGLRLIYYSQIVNDFQKGDIAEGYSVSREKKESFPLTVTSAQKNPTAFYLCASSMQGNTIYFGEGSWLTVV.

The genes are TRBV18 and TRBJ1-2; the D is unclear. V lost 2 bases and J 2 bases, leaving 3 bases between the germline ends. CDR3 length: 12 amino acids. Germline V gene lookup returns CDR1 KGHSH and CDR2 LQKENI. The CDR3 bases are TGTGCCAGCTCACCAGGGAACTATGGCTACACCTTC. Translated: CASSPGNYGYTF.

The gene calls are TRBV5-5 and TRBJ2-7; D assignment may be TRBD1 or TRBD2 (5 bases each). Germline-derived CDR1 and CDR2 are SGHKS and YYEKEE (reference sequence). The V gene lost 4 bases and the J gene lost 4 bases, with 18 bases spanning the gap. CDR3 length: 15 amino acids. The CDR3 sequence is CASSTRGSGFYEQYF. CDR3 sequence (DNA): TGTGCCAGCAGCACCCGGGGATCAGGGTTTTACGAGCAGTACTTC.

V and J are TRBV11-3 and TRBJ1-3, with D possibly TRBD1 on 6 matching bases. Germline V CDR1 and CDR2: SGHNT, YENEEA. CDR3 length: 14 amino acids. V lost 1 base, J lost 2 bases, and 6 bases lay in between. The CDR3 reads CASSLAGAGNTIYF. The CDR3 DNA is TGTGCCAGCAGCTTAGCAGGGGCTGGAAACACCATATATTTT.

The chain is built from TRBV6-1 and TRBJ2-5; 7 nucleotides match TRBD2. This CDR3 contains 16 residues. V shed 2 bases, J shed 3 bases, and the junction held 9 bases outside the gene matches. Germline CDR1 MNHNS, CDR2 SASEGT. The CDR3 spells CASSESLLGGEETQYF. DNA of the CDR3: TGTGCCAGCAGTGAATCGTTATTGGGGGGGGAAGAGACCCAGTACTTC.

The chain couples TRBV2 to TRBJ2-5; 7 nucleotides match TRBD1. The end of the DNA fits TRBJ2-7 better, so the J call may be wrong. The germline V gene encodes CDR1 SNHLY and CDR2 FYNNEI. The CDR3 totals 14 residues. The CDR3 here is CASSDDRVDYEQYF. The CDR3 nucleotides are TGTGCCAGCAGCGACGACAGGGTTGACTACGAGCAGTACTTC.

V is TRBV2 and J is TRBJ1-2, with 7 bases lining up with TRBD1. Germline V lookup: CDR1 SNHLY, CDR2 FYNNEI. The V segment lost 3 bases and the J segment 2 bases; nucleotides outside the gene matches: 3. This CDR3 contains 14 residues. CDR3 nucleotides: TGTGCCAGCAGTGACCTGACAGGGAACTATGGCTACACCTTC. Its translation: CASSDLTGNYGYTF.

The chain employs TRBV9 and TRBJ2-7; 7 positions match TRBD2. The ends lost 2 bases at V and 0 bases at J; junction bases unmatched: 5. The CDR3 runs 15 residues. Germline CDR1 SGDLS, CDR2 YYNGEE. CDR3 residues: CASSVSSGDSYEQYF. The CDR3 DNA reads TGTGCCAGCAGCGTTTCCAGCGGGGACTCCTACGAGCAGTACTTC.

In DNA form, the CDR3 reads TGTGCCAGCAGCCAAGATAACGCGGGGGGCCCCGACGAGCAGTTCTTC. As protein: CASSQDNAGGPDEQFF. The chain employs TRBV4-2 and TRBJ2-1; TRBD2 aligns across 8 bases. V shed 0 bases, J shed 10 bases, and the junction held 11 bases outside the gene matches. Germline CDR1 LGHNA, CDR2 YNFKEQ. The CDR3 totals 16 residues.

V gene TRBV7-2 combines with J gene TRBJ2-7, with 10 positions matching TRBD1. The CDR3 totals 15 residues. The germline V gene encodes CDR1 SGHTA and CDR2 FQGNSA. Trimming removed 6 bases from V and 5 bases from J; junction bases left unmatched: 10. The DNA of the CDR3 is TGTGCCAGCAGACGTTCGACAGGGGGCTTGAACGAGCAGTACTTC. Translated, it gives CASRRSTGGLNEQYF.

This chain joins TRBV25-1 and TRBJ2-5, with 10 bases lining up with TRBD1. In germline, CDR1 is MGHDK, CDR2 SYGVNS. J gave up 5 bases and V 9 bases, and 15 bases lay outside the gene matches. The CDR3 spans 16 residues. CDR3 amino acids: CASIARDRGATETQYF. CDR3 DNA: TGTGCCAGTATCGCCCGGGACAGGGGAGCTACGGAGACCCAGTACTTC.

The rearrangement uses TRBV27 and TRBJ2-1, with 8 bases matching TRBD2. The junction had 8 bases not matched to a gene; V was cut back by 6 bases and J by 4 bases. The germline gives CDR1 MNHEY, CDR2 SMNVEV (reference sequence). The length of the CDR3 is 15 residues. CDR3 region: CASRRGGGRYNEQFF. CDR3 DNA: TGTGCCAGCAGGAGAGGCGGGGGGCGATACAATGAGCAGTTCTTC.

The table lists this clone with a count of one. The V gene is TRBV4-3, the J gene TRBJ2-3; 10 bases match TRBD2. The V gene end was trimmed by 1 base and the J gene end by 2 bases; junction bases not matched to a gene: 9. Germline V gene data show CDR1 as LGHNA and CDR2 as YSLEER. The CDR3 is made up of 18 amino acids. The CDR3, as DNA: TGCGCCAGCAGCCAAGGGTTCCTAGCGGGGGCGAACACAGATACGCAGTATTTT. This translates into CASSQGFLAGANTDTQYF.